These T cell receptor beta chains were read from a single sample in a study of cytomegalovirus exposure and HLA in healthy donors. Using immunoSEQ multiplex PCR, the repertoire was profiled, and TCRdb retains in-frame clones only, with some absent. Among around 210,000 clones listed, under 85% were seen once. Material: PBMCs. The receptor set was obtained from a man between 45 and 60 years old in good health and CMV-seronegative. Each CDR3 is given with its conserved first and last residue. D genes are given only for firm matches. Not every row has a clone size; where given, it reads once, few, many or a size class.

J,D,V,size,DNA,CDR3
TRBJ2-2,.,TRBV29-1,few,TGCAGCATGAGAGGGCCGGGCACCGGGGAGCTGTTTTTT,CSMRGPGTGELFF
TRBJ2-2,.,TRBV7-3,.,TGTGCCAGCAGCTTAGGGGAGGTCGGGGAGCTGTTTTTT,CASSLGEVGELFF
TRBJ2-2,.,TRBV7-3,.,TGTGCCAGCAGCCCGCCGGGACAACTGACCGGGGAGCTGTTTTTT,CASSPPGQLTGELFF
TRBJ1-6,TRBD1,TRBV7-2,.,TGTGCCAGCATCTCAACAGGGGGCGTCAATTCACCCCTCCACTTT,CASISTGGVNSPLHF
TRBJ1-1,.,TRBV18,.,TGTGCCAGCTCACCGGAGGGCGTGATGAACACTGAAGCTTTCTTT,CASSPEGVMNTEAFF
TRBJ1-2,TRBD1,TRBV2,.,TGTGCCAGCAGGATAGGACAGGGTGAAGGCTACACCTTC,CASRIGQGEGYTF
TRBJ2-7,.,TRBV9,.,TGTGCCAGCAGCGTAGGGCTGTCCTACGAGCAGTACTTC,CASSVGLSYEQYF
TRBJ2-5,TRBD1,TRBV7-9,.,TGTGCCAGCAGCACGGACAGGGAAAGGCGAGAGACCCAGTACTTC,CASSTDRERRETQYF
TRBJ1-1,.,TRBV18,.,TGTGCCAGCTCAAAAGGGGAGAACACTGAAGCTTTCTTT,CASSKGENTEAFF
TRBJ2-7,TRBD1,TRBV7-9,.,TGTGCCAGCAGCACCGGGACAGGGTCCTACGAGCAGTACTTC,CASSTGTGSYEQYF
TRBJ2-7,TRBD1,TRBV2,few,TGTGCCAGCTCAAACGGACAGGGAAGGTACGAGCAGTACTTC,CASSNGQGRYEQYF
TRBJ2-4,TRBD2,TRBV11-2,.,TGTGCCAGCAGCTTACAGACTAGCGAAGGGAACATTCAGTACTTC,CASSLQTSEGNIQYF
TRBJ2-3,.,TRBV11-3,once,TGTGCCAGCAGCCCTCTAGGCCCTTCTCGCACAGATACGCAGTATTTT,CASSPLGPSRTDTQYF
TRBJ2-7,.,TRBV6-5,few,TGTGCCAGTCGGGACACCCGCTACGAGCAGTACTTC,CASRDTRYEQYF
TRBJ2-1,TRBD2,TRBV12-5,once,TGTGCTAGTGGTTTTGATGCTTGGACTAGCGGGGAGGGGTCATACAATGAGCAGTTCTTC,CASGFDAWTSGEGSYNEQFF
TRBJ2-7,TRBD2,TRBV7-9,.,TGTGCCAGCAGCCCTCAGACTAGCGGTTACCCCTACGAGCAGTACTTC,CASSPQTSGYPYEQYF
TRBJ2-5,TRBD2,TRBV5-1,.,TGCGCCAGCAGCCCCCCACTAGCGGGAGAAGAGACCCAGTACTTC,CASSPPLAGEETQYF
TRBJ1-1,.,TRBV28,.,TGTGCCTTGGGCGGCAACAGGAAGAACACTGAAGCTTTCTTT,CALGGNRKNTEAFF
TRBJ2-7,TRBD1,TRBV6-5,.,TGTGCCAGCAGGGGACAGGGAGACTACGAGCAGTACTTC,CASRGQGDYEQYF
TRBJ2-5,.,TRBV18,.,TGTGCCAGCTCACAGGGGTTGCCAGAAGAGACCCAGTACTTC,CASSQGLPEETQYF
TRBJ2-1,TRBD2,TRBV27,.,TGTGCCAGCCATCGGGGGGATGAGCAGTTCTTC,CASHRGDEQFF
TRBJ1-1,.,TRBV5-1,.,TGCGCCAGCAGCTTGGCCTACGGGGGAGGTACTGAAGCTTTCTTT,CASSLAYGGGTEAFF
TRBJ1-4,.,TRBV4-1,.,TGCGCCAGCAGCCCTCCTGGGCCACCTGAAAAACTGTTTTTT,CASSPPGPPEKLFF
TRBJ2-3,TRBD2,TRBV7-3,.,TGTGCCAGCAGCGCTACGACTAGCGGGACTTTAACAGATACGCAGTATTTT,CASSATTSGTLTDTQYF
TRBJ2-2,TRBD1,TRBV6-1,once,TGTGCCAGCAGTGAGGGACAGGCAACCGGGGAGCTGTTTTTT,CASSEGQATGELFF
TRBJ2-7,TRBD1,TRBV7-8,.,TGTGCCAGCAGCTTATTAACAGGGGGCACGGGGGAGCAGTACTTC,CASSLLTGGTGEQYF
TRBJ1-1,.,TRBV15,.,TGTGCCACCAGCAGAGGGACGGGGATTAACACTGAAGCTTTCTTT,CATSRGTGINTEAFF
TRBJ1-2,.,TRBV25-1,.,TGTGCCAGCACCCCGGACTTGGGTAACAACTATGGCTACACCTTC,CASTPDLGNNYGYTF
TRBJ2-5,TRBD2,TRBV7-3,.,TGTGCCAGCAGTCTGGCGGGAGGGGGAGAGACCCAGTACTTC,CASSLAGGGETQYF
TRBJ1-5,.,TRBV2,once,TGTGCCAGCAGAGGACAGAATAGCAATCAGCCCCAGCATTTT,CASRGQNSNQPQHF
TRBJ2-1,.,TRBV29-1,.,TGCAGCGTTGAACCCCTGGAGGGGTGGAATAATAATGAGCAGTTCTTC,CSVEPLEGWNNNEQFF
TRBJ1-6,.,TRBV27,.,TGTGCCAGCAGTTTAATGTCAGGACAGAGGAATTCACCCCTCCACTTT,CASSLMSGQRNSPLHF
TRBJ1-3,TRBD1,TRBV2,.,TGTGCCAGCAGGCTTACAGGGGGCGCATCTGGAAACACCATATATTTT,CASRLTGGASGNTIYF
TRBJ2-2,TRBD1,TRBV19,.,TGTGCCGGCGGGACAGGGGGACTGGGGACCGGGGAGCTGTTTTTT,CAGGTGGLGTGELFF
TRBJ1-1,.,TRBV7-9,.,TGTGCCAGCAGCTTAGAATTCACGGTTAACACTGAAGCTTTCTTT,CASSLEFTVNTEAFF
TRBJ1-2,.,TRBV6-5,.,TGTGCCAGCAATAGACAGCCCTATGGCTACACCTTC,CASNRQPYGYTF
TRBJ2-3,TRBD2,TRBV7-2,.,TGTGCCAGCAGCTTAGGGACTAGCGCAGATACGCAGTATTTT,CASSLGTSADTQYF
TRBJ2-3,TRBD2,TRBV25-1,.,TGTGCCAGCAGTGATGGGCAACTAGCGGGACGCACAGATACGCAGTATTTT,CASSDGQLAGRTDTQYF
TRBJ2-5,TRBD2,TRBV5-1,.,TGCGCCAGCAGCTTGGGGGGGGGCCAAGAGACCCAGTACTTC,CASSLGGGQETQYF
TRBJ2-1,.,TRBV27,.,TGTGCCAGCATCACTCCCCCCGGTGCGCAGTTCTTC,CASITPPGAQFF
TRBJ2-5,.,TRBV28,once,TGTGCCAGCAGTCCCGGGGTGACGGAGACCCAGTACTTC,CASSPGVTETQYF
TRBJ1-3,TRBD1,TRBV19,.,TGTGCCAGTACGGGACAGGGCGGCTCTGGAAACACCATATATTTT,CASTGQGGSGNTIYF
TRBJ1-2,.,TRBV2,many,TGTGCCAGCAGTGTCGGTGATGCTGGCTACACCTTC,CASSVGDAGYTF
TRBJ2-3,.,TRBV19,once,TGTGCCAGTAGTATAGGGCAGGCTTTAAGATGGACAGATACGCAGTATTTT,CASSIGQALRWTDTQYF
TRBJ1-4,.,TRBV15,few,TGTGCCACCAGCAGTTCTAGAGGACAGCGTAATGAAAAACTGTTTTTT,CATSSSRGQRNEKLFF
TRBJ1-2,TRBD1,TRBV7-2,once,TGTGCCAGCAGCTTAGGCGGACAGGGGTCGAGGATTGGCTACACCTTC,CASSLGGQGSRIGYTF